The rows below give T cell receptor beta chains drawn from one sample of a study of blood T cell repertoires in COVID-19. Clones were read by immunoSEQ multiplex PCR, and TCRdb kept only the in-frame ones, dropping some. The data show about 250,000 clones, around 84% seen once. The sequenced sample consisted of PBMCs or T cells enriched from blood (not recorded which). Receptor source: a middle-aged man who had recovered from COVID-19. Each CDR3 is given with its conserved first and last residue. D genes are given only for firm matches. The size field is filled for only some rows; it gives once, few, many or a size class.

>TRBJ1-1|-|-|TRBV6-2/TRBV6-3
TGTGCCAGCAGTGACAATTTCCTTACTGAAGCTTTCTTT
CASSDNFLTEAFF
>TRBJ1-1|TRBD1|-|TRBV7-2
TGTGCCAGCAGCTTAAGATGGGACAGGGCGAGCACTGAAGCTTTCTTT
CASSLRWDRASTEAFF
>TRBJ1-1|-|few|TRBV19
TGTGCCAGCCAAAGGAGTTACACTGAAGCTTTCTTT
CASQRSYTEAFF
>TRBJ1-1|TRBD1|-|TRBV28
TGTGCCAGCAGTTTCAGGAGCAGGGGGCTAGGAGCTTTCTTT
CASSFRSRGLGAFF
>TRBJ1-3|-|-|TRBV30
TGTGCCTGGAGTATGGCCTTGGTTGGAAACACCATATATTTT
CAWSMALVGNTIYF
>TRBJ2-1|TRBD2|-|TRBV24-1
TGTGCCACCAGTGATAAGACTAGCGACTCCTACAATGAGCAGTTCTTC
CATSDKTSDSYNEQFF
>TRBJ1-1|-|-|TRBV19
TGTGCCAGTCGACCTTGGGGAGGGCTCACTGAAGCTTTCTTT
CASRPWGGLTEAFF
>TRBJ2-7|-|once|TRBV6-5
TGTGCCAGCAGTTACGGAGGGGAATACGAGCAGTACTTC
CASSYGGEYEQYF
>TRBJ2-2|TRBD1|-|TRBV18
TGTGCCAGCTCACCGCGGACAGGGGGCGATACCGGGGAGCTGTTTTTT
CASSPRTGGDTGELFF
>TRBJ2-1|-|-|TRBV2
TGTGCCAGCGGGGCCATCCCATGGAATGAGCAGTTCTTC
CASGAIPWNEQFF
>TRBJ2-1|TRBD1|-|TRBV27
TGTGCCAGCAGTCCCGGGACAGGGGCCTACAATGAGCAGTTCTTC
CASSPGTGAYNEQFF
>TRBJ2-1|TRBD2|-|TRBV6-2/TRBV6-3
TGTGCCAGCAGTTCCTGGCGGGGGGCAGACAGCTCCTACAATGAGCAGTTCTTC
CASSSWRGADSSYNEQFF
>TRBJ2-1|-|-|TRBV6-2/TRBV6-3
TGTGCCAGCAGTTACTCTCGGGGGAAGACCTACAATGAGCAGTTCTTC
CASSYSRGKTYNEQFF
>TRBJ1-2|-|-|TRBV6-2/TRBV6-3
TGTGCCAGCAGCCCCCTGGCGGGTTTTGGCTACACCTTC
CASSPLAGFGYTF
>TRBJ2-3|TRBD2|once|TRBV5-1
TGCGCCAGCAGCCCCGGGAGGACCACAGATACGCAGTATTTT
CASSPGRTTDTQYF
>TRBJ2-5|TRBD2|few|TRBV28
TGTGCCAGCAAAATACTAGCGGGAGAACCACAGGAGACCCAGTACTTC
CASKILAGEPQETQYF
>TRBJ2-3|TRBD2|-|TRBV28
TGTGCCAGCAGCCGGCCGGGACTAGCGAGTAGCACAGATACGCAGTATTTT
CASSRPGLASSTDTQYF
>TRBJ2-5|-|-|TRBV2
TGTGCCAGCAGACCTGGACAAACGCAAGAGACCCAGTACTTC
CASRPGQTQETQYF
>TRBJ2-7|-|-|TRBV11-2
TGTGCCAGCAGCTTCGGGTATTGGCCATCCTACGAGCAGTACTTC
CASSFGYWPSYEQYF
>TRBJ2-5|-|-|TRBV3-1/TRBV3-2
TGTGCCAGCAGCCAAGAACTCGAGACCCAGTACTTC
CASSQELETQYF
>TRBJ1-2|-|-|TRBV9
TGTGCCAGCAGCCCCACCAGCCAGGGAAGTGATCTGTATGGCTACACCTTC
CASSPTSQGSDLYGYTF
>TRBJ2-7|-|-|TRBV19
TGTGCCAGTAGTTCCTTCGGGGACGAGCAGTACTTC
CASSSFGDEQYF